Given below is one T cell receptor (beta chain) in context. The antigen is undetermined. Libraries were prepared by immunoSEQ multiplex PCR; TCRdb keeps only in-frame clonotypes and omits some of them. This sample has tens of thousands of clones, with roughly 92% found just once. V shed 8 bases and J 2 bases; nucleotides not matched to a gene: 6. The germline V gene has CDR1 MNHEY and CDR2 SVGAGI. This CDR3 is built from 15 residues. The data derive from a study of graft-versus-host responses after intestinal transplantation. Study background: Among the recipients, all got anti-thymocyte globulin induction and then tacrolimus and steroids for about 3 years.

The J gene is TRBJ2-1, the V gene TRBV6-5, with 10 bases identical to TRBD2. The sequence was obtained from a human donor who received an intestinal transplant. The sample was unstimulated CD4+ T cells sorted from spleen or lymph node cells, taken before intestinal transplant. The CDR3 bases are TGTGCCAGCGGAAAGAGCGGGAGGGCCTACAATGAGCAGTTCTTC. This gives the protein CASGKSGRAYNEQFF.